Listed below are T cell receptor beta chains from one sample, sequenced in a study of blood T cells in healthy people across ages. TCRdb fed the 5' RACE reads into MiXCR, producing one record per CDR3 protein. The sample shows around 1,700,000 distinct CDR3 sequences, 28% of them seen only once. What was sequenced was blood. These receptors all stem from a woman aged 25 to 39 in good health. CDR3s include the opening cysteine and the closing phenylalanine or tryptophan. The order of the fields is J gene, CDR3 length, V gene, clone size, D gene, CDR3 DNA, CDR3 protein. D genes are given only for firm matches. Clone size is shown for a subset of rows, as once, few, many or a class of expanded clone.

TRBJ2-5,15,TRBV12-3/TRBV12-4,.,.,TGTGCCAGCAGTTTTCAGGGAGCCTTAGGAGAGACCCAGTACTTC,CASSFQGALGETQYF
TRBJ2-3,12,TRBV12-3/TRBV12-4,.,.,TGTGCCAGCACGTCCAGCCGAGATGCGCAGTATTTT,CASTSSRDAQYF
TRBJ1-2,15,TRBV29-1,.,TRBD1,TGCAGCGTTGAAGATAGGGGGATAGGGGGCAATGGCTACACCTTC,CSVEDRGIGGNGYTF
TRBJ2-1,17,TRBV28,few,TRBD1,TGTGCCAGCAGTTCTCCCATAACAGGGGTTTACTACAATGAGCAGTTCTTC,CASSSPITGVYYNEQFF
TRBJ2-7,16,TRBV18,.,.,TGTGCCAGCTCACCACTTCAGTCGAGCCCTCAATACGAGCAGTACTTC,CASSPLQSSPQYEQYF
TRBJ1-5,15,TRBV30,once,TRBD1,TGTGCCTGGAGCGAGGACAGGGCCGGTAGTCAGCCCCAGCATTTT,CAWSEDRAGSQPQHF
TRBJ2-3,13,TRBV12-3/TRBV12-4,.,.,TGTGCCAGCAGTTTATGGCCCGCAGATACGCAGTATTTT,CASSLWPADTQYF
TRBJ1-3,15,TRBV6-2/TRBV6-3,few,.,TGTGCCAGCAGTTACCCCGCAGTCTCTGGAAACACCATATATTTT,CASSYPAVSGNTIYF
TRBJ2-5,15,TRBV9,many,.,TGTGCCAGCAGCGCGTCGGGTAGGCGCCCAGAGACCCAGTACTTC,CASSASGRRPETQYF
TRBJ2-1,16,TRBV2,.,TRBD1,TGTGCCAGCAGTCGCCCCGGGACAGGACGTTACAATGAGCAGTTCTTC,CASSRPGTGRYNEQFF
TRBJ1-2,17,TRBV4-3,.,TRBD1,TGCGCCAGCAGCCAAGACCACAGGGGCGCCTCTAACTATGGCTACACCTTC,CASSQDHRGASNYGYTF
TRBJ2-3,13,TRBV7-9,many,.,TGTGCCAGCAGCACCACCGGGGTCGATACGCAGTATTTT,CASSTTGVDTQYF
TRBJ2-1,12,TRBV20-1,few,.,TGCAGTGCTCTGAGGACTGGCACGGGGCAGTTCTTC,CSALRTGTGQFF
TRBJ2-7,13,TRBV20-1,many,.,TGCAGTGCTAGAGATCGTGGACCCTCCGAGCAGTACTTC,CSARDRGPSEQYF
TRBJ2-1,11,TRBV24-1,few,.,TGTGCCACCGGGACGGGCAATGAGCAGTTCTTC,CATGTGNEQFF
TRBJ2-7,12,TRBV12-3/TRBV12-4,many,.,TGTGCCAGCAGGGGGGACCCCTACGAGCAGTACTTC,CASRGDPYEQYF
TRBJ1-2,13,TRBV12-3/TRBV12-4,few,.,TGTGCCAGCAGTTCGGCCCGGCGGGAAGGCTACACCTTC,CASSSARREGYTF
TRBJ1-2,12,TRBV20-1,.,.,TGCAGTGCTGGGACCATGAACTATGGCTACACCTTC,CSAGTMNYGYTF
TRBJ2-7,16,TRBV7-8,few,.,TGTGCCAGCAGCTTAGGGGCCCTGGGGGGCTCCTACGAGCAGTACTTC,CASSLGALGGSYEQYF
TRBJ2-5,17,TRBV3-1,few,.,TGTGCCAGCGGCCAAGAGGTATTAGCGGCACCAGAAGAGACCCAGTACTTC,CASGQEVLAAPEETQYF
TRBJ2-1,15,TRBV24-1,.,TRBD2,TGTGCCACCAGTTTGGGGACTAGCGGACGGGATGAGCAGTTCTTC,CATSLGTSGRDEQFF
TRBJ2-5,15,TRBV7-2,.,.,TGTGCCAGCAGGACTGGGGCGCAGGGTAGGGAGACCCAGTACTTC,CASRTGAQGRETQYF
TRBJ1-4,14,TRBV3-1,.,TRBD1,TGTGCCAGCAGCCAAAATTACAGGGGAGAAAAACTGTTTTTT,CASSQNYRGEKLFF
TRBJ2-5,15,TRBV11-2,few,TRBD1,TGTGCCAGCAGGACCAAGGGACAGCCCCAAGAGACCCAGTACTTC,CASRTKGQPQETQYF
TRBJ2-7,13,TRBV29-1,.,.,TGCAGCGCCCCGGGAGCCCTGAACTACGAGCAGTACTTC,CSAPGALNYEQYF
TRBJ2-7,16,TRBV20-1,few,TRBD2,TGCAGTGCTACCTCGACTAGCGGGAAGGAGGACTACGAGCAGTACTTC,CSATSTSGKEDYEQYF
TRBJ2-1,12,TRBV9,many,.,TGTGCCAGCAGCGTAGGGGAGAATGAGCAGTTCTTC,CASSVGENEQFF
TRBJ2-1,15,TRBV27,.,TRBD2,TGTGCCAGCGAGTCGGAGCGGGAGAGCTACAATGAGCAGTTCTTC,CASESERESYNEQFF
TRBJ2-1,16,TRBV5-6,.,TRBD2,TGTGCCAGCAGCTTCCGTTGGGCGGGGGTCTACAATGAGCAGTTCTTT,CASSFRWAGVYNEQFF
TRBJ2-1,16,TRBV20-1,many,.,TGCAGTGCTAGAGACCCCTTCGCTCAGGGTACGGATGAGCAGTTCTTC,CSARDPFAQGTDEQFF
TRBJ2-5,14,TRBV7-9,.,.,TGTGCCAGCAGCTCGGTCCTAGCAAGTGGGACCCAGTACTTC,CASSSVLASGTQYF
TRBJ1-2,15,TRBV7-9,few,.,TGTGCCAGCAGCTTAGGTTCGGCTGCTAACTATGGCTACACCTTC,CASSLGSAANYGYTF
TRBJ1-1,13,TRBV6-6,.,.,TGTGCCAGCAGTTCGGCGCAGGTGGAGGGGGCTTTCTTT,CASSSAQVEGAFF
TRBJ1-1,14,TRBV18,few,.,TGTGCCAGCTCACCCCTAAAGGGTCTGACTGAAGCTTTCTTT,CASSPLKGLTEAFF
TRBJ2-4,16,TRBV5-1,many,TRBD2,TGCGCCAGCAGCTCCCGGGTAACGGGGGGAGAAAACATTCAGTACTTC,CASSSRVTGGENIQYF
TRBJ2-1,17,TRBV20-1,many,.,TGCAGTGCTAGAGATAAGTTCGGCGGGTCCTCCTACAATGAGCAGTTCTTC,CSARDKFGGSSYNEQFF
TRBJ2-7,15,TRBV5-5,many,TRBD1,TGTGCCAGCAGCTTGATCGGGGACAGCTCCTACGAGCAGTACTTC,CASSLIGDSSYEQYF
TRBJ2-3,13,TRBV20-1,.,.,TGCAGTGCTAGAGACCGGGGGAATGAAAAACTGTATTTT,CSARDRGNEKLYF
TRBJ1-5,14,TRBV2,few,.,TGTGCCAGCAGTCCCAGGGTCACGGATCAGCCCCAGCATTTT,CASSPRVTDQPQHF
TRBJ2-7,14,TRBV5-1,few,.,TGCGCCAGCTCCCATGGGGACAATTCCTGCGGGCAGTACTTC,CASSHGDNSCGQYF
TRBJ1-2,15,TRBV15,few,.,TGTGCCACCAGCAGAGACAAGATCCTTAACTATGGCTGCACCTTC,CATSRDKILNYGCTF
TRBJ1-2,11,TRBV12-3/TRBV12-4,few,.,TGTGCCAGCAAATTTAACTATGGCTACACCTTC,CASKFNYGYTF
TRBJ2-5,12,TRBV6-4,.,.,TGTGCCCAGCGAGGGTACGTGGAGACCCAGTACTTC,CAQRGYVETQYF
TRBJ1-5,13,TRBV12-5,few,.,TGTGCTAGTGGTTTCAGCCTGCTGGAGCCCCAGCATTTT,CASGFSLLEPQHF
TRBJ2-7,12,TRBV20-1,few,.,TGCAGTGCTCCTAAAGGCGGGGACGAGCAGTACTTC,CSAPKGGDEQYF
TRBJ1-4,15,TRBV5-1,few,.,TGCGCCAGCAGCTTCTCGGATCCAACTAGTGAAAAACTGTTTTTT,CASSFSDPTSEKLFF
TRBJ2-7,13,TRBV20-1,.,.,TGCAGTGCAAAGACAGATCTCTCCTACGAGCAGTACTTC,CSAKTDLSYEQYF
TRBJ1-2,12,TRBV11-2,few,.,TGTGCCAGCCTCGGCCCTTTTCTTGGCTACACCTTC,CASLGPFLGYTF
TRBJ1-2,16,TRBV5-4,many,.,TGTGCCAGCAGCGGGGGGGGACTGCGGGGTCGAGACGGCTACACCTTC,CASSGGGLRGRDGYTF
TRBJ2-7,15,TRBV5-1,.,TRBD1,TGCGCCAGCAGCTCTTCATCCCAGGGGGCCTACGAGCAGTACTTC,CASSSSSQGAYEQYF
TRBJ1-2,15,TRBV9,.,TRBD1,TGTGCCAGCAGCGCAAGCCCAGGGGGCGCCTATGGCTACACCTTC,CASSASPGGAYGYTF
TRBJ1-4,14,TRBV20-1,.,.,TGCAGTGCTAGAGTGGGCGGCGGAGATGAAAAACTGTTTTTT,CSARVGGGDEKLFF
TRBJ2-3,15,TRBV20-1,.,.,TGCAGTGCTAGTAACCCTTCTGGGAGTGAGGATACGCAGTATTTT,CSASNPSGSEDTQYF
TRBJ1-4,14,TRBV7-9,.,TRBD1,TGTGCCAGCAGCATCGGACAGGGGAAGGAAAAACTGTTTTTT,CASSIGQGKEKLFF
TRBJ2-7,14,TRBV20-1,many,TRBD1,TGCAGTGCTATCGGGGACAGGCACTTCTACGAGCAGTACTTC,CSAIGDRHFYEQYF
TRBJ1-5,14,TRBV2,once,.,TGTGCCAGCAGTAAGGGACGGGCCAATCAGCCCCAGCATTTT,CASSKGRANQPQHF